Each of the 21 T cell receptor beta chains below was sequenced from the same sample in a study of identifying expanded T cells in peripheral blood. The table came from immunoSEQ multiplex PCR; TCRdb's copy has only in-frame clones and leaves some out. This table has about 110,000 clones, around nine tenths appearing once. The sample comprised blood. These receptors originate from a person aged 18 to 70 in good health.

The V and J genes are TRBV27 and TRBJ2-7, with TRBD1 identical over 11 bases. V lost 6 bases to trimming and J lost 3 bases; unmatched junction nucleotides: 7. Germline CDR1 is MNHEY and CDR2 is SMNVEV (reference sequence). This CDR3 contains 15 residues. CDR3 coding DNA: TGTGCCAGCAGAAAAAAGGGACAGGGGGGCTACGAGCAGTACTTC. Translated: CASRKKGQGGYEQYF.

V is TRBV5-1 and J is TRBJ2-7; TRBD2 matches 8 bases. Germline V gene sequence: CDR1 SGHRS, CDR2 YFSETQ. V lost 4 bases to trimming and J lost 0 bases; unmatched junction nucleotides: 12. CDR3 length: 17 amino acids. The CDR3, as DNA: TGCGCCAGCAGCCCGAGGCCTTACGGGGGGGTCTCCTACGAGCAGTACTTC. Translation: CASSPRPYGGVSYEQYF.

The rearrangement uses TRBV7-2 and TRBJ2-5; 9 bases agree with TRBD1. V lost 5 bases, J lost 7 bases, and 8 bases stayed unmatched. The germline gives CDR1 SGHTA, CDR2 FQGNSA. The CDR3 covers 14 residues. The CDR3 DNA is TGTGCCAGCAGCCCGGGACAGGGTAGCGGGACCCAGTACTTC. It translates to CASSPGQGSGTQYF.

This clone has only one observation. V and J are TRBV7-2 and TRBJ2-5, with D perhaps assigned TRBD1 or TRBD2 (5 bases each). The CDR3 contains 15 residues. Germline V CDR1 and CDR2: SGHTA, FQGNSA. V dropped 5 bases and J dropped 5 bases, with 18 bases sitting between them. Written as DNA, the CDR3 is TGTGCCAGCAGCCTTAGAACAGGCCCGGGGGAGACCCAGTACTTC. Translation gives CASSLRTGPGETQYF.

This clone was seen repeatedly, ten times or more. The chain has TRBV2 and TRBJ1-5; D is unclear. The V gene lost 4 bases and the J gene lost 3 bases, with 7 bases spanning the gap. Germline CDR1 and CDR2: SNHLY and FYNNEI. The CDR3 extends over 13 amino acids. The CDR3 bases are TGTGCCAGCAGTGGCGACATCAATCAGCCCCAGCATTTT. Translation: CASSGDINQPQHF.

V gene TRBV11-3 combines with J gene TRBJ2-7; TRBD1 matches at 7 bases. V lost 6 bases, J lost 2 bases, and 13 bases stayed unmatched. Germline-derived CDR1 and CDR2 are SGHNT and YENEEA. The CDR3 runs to 16 residues. This chain's CDR3 is CASRSPRDRRPYEQYF. CDR3 DNA sequence: TGTGCCAGCAGATCCCCCCGGGACAGAAGACCCTACGAGCAGTACTTC.

CDR3 protein: CASSEVAGGRETQYF. The CDR3 DNA reads TGTGCCAGCAGTGAAGTAGCGGGGGGGCGAGAGACCCAGTACTTC. The rearrangement joins TRBV25-1 to TRBJ2-5; 11 bases fit TRBD2. This CDR3 contains 15 residues. The V gene end was trimmed by 2 bases and the J gene end by 4 bases; junction bases not matched to a gene: 3. Per the germline V gene, CDR1 is MGHDK and CDR2 is SYGVNS.

This chain uses TRBV28 with TRBJ2-2, with D perhaps matching TRBD1 (5 bases). The V and J ends lost 5 bases and 0 bases respectively, with 10 bases between them. The CDR3 is 15 amino acids. The germline V gene has CDR1 MDHEN and CDR2 SYDVKM. This CDR3 reads CASSPTDANTGELFF. CDR3 sequence (DNA): TGTGCCAGCAGTCCGACAGACGCGAACACCGGGGAGCTGTTTTTT.

The chain carries TRBV11-2 and TRBJ1-1; 9 bases match TRBD1. Looked up from germline, CDR1 is SGHAT and CDR2 is FQNNGV. Losses at the gene ends were 6 bases for V and 3 bases for J; bases not matched to a gene: 8. This CDR3 contains 15 residues. The CDR3 spells CASSTVWTGDTEAFF. The CDR3 nucleotides read TGTGCCAGCAGTACCGTTTGGACAGGGGACACTGAAGCTTTCTTT. Complete variable domain (other parts from reference TRBV11-2 and TRBJ1-1): EAGVAQSPRYKIIEKRQSVAFWCNPISGHATLYWYQQILGQGPKLLIQFQNNGVVDDSQLPKDRFSAERLKGVDSTLKIQPAKLEDSAVYLCASSTVWTGDTEAFFGQGTRLTVV.

The count of this clone is one. The rearrangement joins TRBV4-3 to TRBJ2-3; D tentatively reads TRBD1 or TRBD2 (5 bases each). The V end lost 4 bases, the J end lost 5 bases, and 25 bases lay between the germline ends. The germline V gene has CDR1 LGHNA and CDR2 YSLEER. The length of the CDR3 is 18 residues. The CDR3 is CASSPRLARTSDGDTQYF. In DNA, the CDR3 is TGCGCCAGCAGCCCGCGGCTAGCCCGGACAAGTGATGGAGATACGCAGTATTTT.

The V gene is TRBV9, the J gene TRBJ2-1; D is undetermined. Between the trimmed V and J ends, which lost 4 bases and 8 bases, there was a span of 10 bases. The V gene's germline CDR1 is SGDLS and CDR2 YYNGEE. This CDR3 is built from 12 residues. DNA of the CDR3: TGTGCCAGCAGCTTCGCTTCGGATGAGCAGTTCTTC. The encoded protein is CASSFASDEQFF.

The chain carries TRBV28 and TRBJ1-6; unclear D gene. V was pared by 6 bases and J by 0 bases, with 15 bases between. The CDR3 totals 17 residues. Germline CDR1 reads MDHEN; CDR2 reads SYDVKM. CDR3 sequence (DNA): TGTGCCAGCAGCGAAATTGAACTTAGCTCCTATAATTCACCCCTCCACTTT. Translated, it gives CASSEIELSSYNSPLHF.

The rearrangement uses TRBV4-1 and TRBJ2-1; 7 nucleotides align to TRBD1. Germline loops: CDR1 MGHRA, CDR2 YSYEKL. Trimming removed 4 bases from V and 3 bases from J; junction bases left unmatched: 6. CDR3 size: 15 residues. In nucleotides, the CDR3 is TGCGCCAGCAGCCCGATAGACAGGGACTACAATGAGCAGTTCTTC. Its protein is CASSPIDRDYNEQFF.

This clone was seen just once. V and J are TRBV7-9 and TRBJ1-1, with TRBD1 as a possible D gene (5 bases). The germline V gene encodes CDR1 SEHNR and CDR2 FQNEAQ (reference sequence). V lost 0 bases and J lost 1, with 15 bases in between. The length of the CDR3 is 17 residues. CDR3 coding DNA: TGTGCCAGCAGCTTAGCCCTCACAACGCAGGGGAACACTGAAGCTTTCTTT. Translating gives CASSLALTTQGNTEAFF.

The chain recombines TRBV6-6 with TRBJ2-7, with D perhaps TRBD2 (5 bases). Trimming shortened V by 0 bases and J by 3 bases, and 12 bases separated the two germline ends. Looked up from germline, CDR1 is MNHNY and CDR2 is SVGAGI (reference sequence). The CDR3 length is 15 residues. In DNA form, the CDR3 reads TGTGCCAGCAGTTACTCGAGGGCGGATCTCTACGAGCAGTACTTC. This translates into CASSYSRADLYEQYF.

The J gene is TRBJ1-4, the V gene TRBV18; 7 bases map to TRBD1. The germline gives CDR1 KGHSH, CDR2 LQKENI. This CDR3 spans 14 amino acids. V shed 3 bases, J shed 3 bases, and the junction held 1 base outside the gene matches. The CDR3 sequence: CASSPGTANEKLFF. CDR3 nucleotides: TGTGCCAGCTCACCCGGGACAGCTAATGAAAAACTGTTTTTT.

V and J are TRBV7-9 and TRBJ2-5, with 10 bases fitting TRBD1. The CDR3 runs to 16 residues. V trimming: 5 bases; J trimming: 6 bases; junction bases outside the gene matches: 12. CDR1 is SEHNR and CDR2 is FQNEAQ in the germline V gene (reference sequence). This CDR3 reads CASSPKGTGVRKTQYF. CDR3 nucleotide sequence: TGTGCCAGCAGCCCAAAAGGGACAGGGGTCCGGAAGACCCAGTACTTC. Drawing the rest from reference TRBV7-9 and TRBJ2-5, the complete variable domain is DTGVSQNPRHKITKRGQNVTFRCDPISEHNRLYWYRQTLGQGPEFLTYFQNEAQLEKSRLLSDRFSAERPKGSFSTLEIQRTEQGDSAMYLCASSPKGTGVRKTQYFGPGTRLLVL.

This clone was recorded only once. This chain links TRBV7-9 with TRBJ1-2; no definite D call. This CDR3 contains 14 residues. The V end lost 1 base, the J end lost 5 bases, and 11 bases lay between the germline ends. In germline, CDR1 is SEHNR, CDR2 FQNEAQ (reference sequence). CDR3 coding DNA: TGTGCCAGCAGCTTAGGGGGAGATGATTATGGCTACACCTTC. It encodes CASSLGGDDYGYTF.

This chain joins TRBV6-6 and TRBJ2-7; D possibly matches TRBD1 or TRBD2 (5 bases each). The V gene's germline CDR1 is MNHNY and CDR2 SVGAGI (reference sequence). This CDR3 contains 14 residues. V lost 7 bases and J lost 7, with 20 bases in between. The CDR3 nucleotides read TGTGCCAGCACCGGGCGAACTGGGACGGTAGAGCAGTACTTC. Its protein product is CASTGRTGTVEQYF.

The rearrangement uses TRBV19 and TRBJ2-1; D possibly corresponds to TRBD1 (5 bases). V was pared by 0 bases and J by 6 bases, with 6 bases between. The germline gives CDR1 LNHDA, CDR2 SQIVND (reference sequence). CDR3 size: 13 residues. The CDR3 bases are TGTGCCAGTAGTATAGACAGGGTCAATGAGCAGTTCTTC. Protein: CASSIDRVNEQFF.

About this clone itself: At one of its ends the junction is not consistent with the germline gene, which may arise from a read error. This chain links TRBV28 with TRBJ2-3; possibly TRBD2 for D (6 bases). This CDR3 contains 15 residues. Per germline, CDR1 MDHEN and CDR2 SYDVKM. CDR3 sequence (DNA): TGTGCCAGCAGTTTAGGGGACTGGGGCACATATACGCAGTATTTT. This encodes CASSLGDWGTYTQYF.